The sequence of this T cell receptor (beta chain) was determined in a study of blood T cell repertoires in COVID-19. The CDR3 runs 14 residues. Germline CDR1 is SGHTA and CDR2 is FQGNSA. V was trimmed by 2 bases and J by 4 bases, leaving 8 bases between them. Assay: immunoSEQ multiplex PCR; the TCRdb copy retains only in-frame clones and omits some. The sample holds approximately 390,000 clones, approximately 87% seen once. In its sample, this clone was seen once. This clonotype was sampled from a woman aged 45 to 65 who had recovered from COVID-19. The sample consisted of PBMCs or T cells enriched from blood (not recorded which). This sequence joins TRBV7-2 and TRBJ1-4; tentative D call: TRBD1 (5 bases). The DNA for the CDR3 is TGTGCCAGCAGCTTATACAGGAATAATGAAAAACTGTTTTTT. It codes for CASSLYRNNEKLFF.